This T cell receptor beta chain was sequenced during a study of breast tumors, draining lymph nodes, adjacent tissues. Overall study results and limits: Compared with lymph nodes, tumors were less diverse; compared with nontumor tissue, more. Most tumor T cells seemingly derive from lymph node, then expand in tumor. The lymph node origin of tumor T cells was framed as consistent with a hypothesis, not demonstrated. Tumor and nontumor repertoires were significantly more similar in luminal-like than in basal-like breast cancer.

A note on this clonotype: Its target is not known.

V was pared by 1 base and J by 2 bases, with 7 bases of the junction left unmatched. The CDR3 is 17 amino acids. In TCRdb, the multiplex PCR reads were re-called with MiXCR into one record per CDR3 protein. This sample yields about 20,000 distinct CDR3 sequences, of which approximately 32% are seen a single time; more than 9.5% belongs to the top ten. The receptor was derived from a female donor with breast cancer. Some clones in this sample may be carry-over from other donors' samples. Sequenced input: breast tumor tissue. The chain combines TRBV12-3 or TRBV12-4 with TRBJ2-7; 11 bases map to TRBD2. Written as DNA, the CDR3 is TGTGCCAGCAGTTTAGGGATAGCGGGAGGGCCCACCTACGAGCAGTACTTC. This translates into CASSLGIAGGPTYEQYF.